The present T cell receptor (beta chain) was sequenced within a study of OX40 agonist ivuxolimab in advanced cancers. Overall study: Patients were dosed with the agonistic anti-OX40 (CD134) antibody ivuxolimab. General study findings and limits: On average, CD8+ T cells showed a greater number of expanded clones than CD4+. Normalized expansion of T-cell clones was also low for some nonresponders.

Trimming stripped 4 bases from V and 8 bases from J, with 15 bases between. The CDR3 has 13 amino acids. Germline values: CDR1 SQVTM, CDR2 ANQGSEA. Profiled with immunoSEQ multiplex PCR; TCRdb holds only in-frame clones, not every one. The sample consists of 35,000 to 45,000 clones, over 80% of them appearing once. As to this clone: Antigen specificity is unknown.

V gene TRBV29-1 combines with J gene TRBJ2-1; D ambiguous. The sample here was CD4+ or CD8+ T cells sorted from blood, taken in a trial of the OX40 agonist ivuxolimab. The receptor was derived from an adult with an advanced solid tumor such as melanoma, head and neck, liver or kidney cancer. CDR3 in amino acids: CSVVFLGRDEQFF. CDR3 DNA: TGCAGCGTTGTGTTCCTAGGCCGCGATGAGCAGTTCTTC.